This TCR beta chain was identified in a study of T cell repertoires in cytomegalovirus infection (dated by TCRdb to about 2019). For the study in its entirety: The peptide stimulations were aimed at well-studied HLA-B-restricted epitopes as well as recently identified HLA-C-restricted CMV epitopes, whose presentation resists viral immunomodulation. Donor HLA type was relevant to the analysis, as public TCR beta signatures indicated carriage of CMV infection together with the matching HLA type. Here is what the overall study found, with its caveats: The ex vivo response was dominated by HLA-C-restricted CMV-specific TCR beta clonotypes, which also provided the single most frequent clonotype in two of eight donors. In both this cohort and an independent cohort of several hundred donors, the cumulative frequency of public TCR beta family members distinguished carriers of CMV infection plus the relevant HLA type.

The sample's treatment or condition label, in plain terms: in vitro stimulation with specific CMV peptide epitopes to enrich CMV-specific T cells. Remarks on this clonotype: Its antigen specificity is not known. Per-base quality was not reported, and no clone a single base away is much larger than it.

The reads were generated on an Illumina HiSeq 1500. TCRdb reprocessing: public reads trimmed at Q25 with fastp, clones called with MiXCR, in-frame beta chains kept. Each entry is one CDR3 protein sequence, shown with its most common DNA and genes. This sample has 650,000 to 900,000 distinct CDR3 sequences in its table, and just under 30% of those were observed once. The ten largest make up around 13% of the sample. This material consisted of cultured CD8+ T cells from PBMCs, taken from culture after CMV antigen stimulation. The sequence was obtained from a human donor in good health (CMV status not recorded). Some clones in this sample may be carry-over from other donors' samples.

The CDR3 is CASSRHPSGGLTEAFF. In nucleotides, the sequence is TGTGCCAGCAGTCGACACCCATCAGGGGGTCTAACTGAAGCTTTCTTT. This chain is built from TRBV6-6 and TRBJ1-1; TRBD1 matches 7 bases in the middle. Sequences MNHNY (CDR1) and SVGAGI (CDR2) are obtained from the germline V gene (reference sequence). The germline V and J ends show losses of 5 bases and 5 bases respectively, and no gene match explains 14 bases of the junction. The CDR3 starts with the cysteine, ends with the phenylalanine, and has 16 residues. Of the read, only the CDR3 DNA is kept; its 48 bases are in frame from base 1.